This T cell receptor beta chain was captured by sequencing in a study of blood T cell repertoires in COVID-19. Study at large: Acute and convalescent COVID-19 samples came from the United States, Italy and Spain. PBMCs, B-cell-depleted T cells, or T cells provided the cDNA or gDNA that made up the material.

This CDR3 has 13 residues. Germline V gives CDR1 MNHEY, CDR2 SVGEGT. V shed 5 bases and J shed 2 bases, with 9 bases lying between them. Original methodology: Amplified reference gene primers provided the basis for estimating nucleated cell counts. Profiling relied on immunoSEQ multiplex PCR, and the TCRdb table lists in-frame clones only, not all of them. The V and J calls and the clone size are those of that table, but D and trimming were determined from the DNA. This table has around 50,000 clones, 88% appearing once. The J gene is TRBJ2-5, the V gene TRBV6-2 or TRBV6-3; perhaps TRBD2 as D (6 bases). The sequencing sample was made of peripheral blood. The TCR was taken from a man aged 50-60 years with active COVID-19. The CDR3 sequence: CASSRAGQETQYF. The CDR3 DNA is TGTGCCAGCAGTAGGGCGGGGCAAGAGACCCAGTACTTC.